This T cell receptor (beta chain) is from a study of somatic mutations in cytotoxic T cells in rheumatoid arthritis. Separation of CD4+ and CD8+ cells was performed by positive magnetic bead selection, and purity was verified by flow cytometry. The germline CDR1 and CDR2 sequences are MNHEY and SMNVEV (reference sequence). CDR3 size: 14 residues. V was clipped by 4 bases and J by 6 bases, with 14 bases between them. Generated by immunoSEQ multiplex PCR, the TCRdb table keeps only in-frame clones and is missing some. The sample yields 17,000 or so clones, around four fifths seen once. What was sequenced was CD8+ T cells sorted from blood. The chain carries TRBV27 and TRBJ2-3, with D unclear. This clonotype originated in an adult with rheumatoid arthritis. This CDR3 reads CASSSISLTDTQYF. DNA of the CDR3: TGTGCCAGCAGTTCCATTTCCCTCACGGATACGCAGTATTTT.